This T cell receptor (beta chain) was found in a study of blood T cell repertoires in COVID-19. Across the study: Italy, Spain and the United States were the sources of the convalescent and acute COVID-19 samples. PBMCs, B-cell-depleted T cells, or T cells were the source of the cDNA or gDNA that made up the material.

V was pared by 5 bases and J by 1 base, with 4 bases of the junction left unmatched. The CDR3 covers 15 residues. Germline V gene data show CDR1 as LNHDA and CDR2 as SQIVND (reference sequence). This clone was counted a few times. Authors' methods: Amplifying reference gene primers gave estimates of nucleated cell counts. The data were produced by immunoSEQ multiplex PCR, yet TCRdb's version contains in-frame clones alone and is incomplete. The DNA was the basis for D and trimming; V, J and clone size are from that table. The sample yields 270,000 or so clones, around 90% seen once. V and J are TRBV19 and TRBJ2-2, with TRBD2 identical over 7 bases. Source material: peripheral blood. The TCR originated in a woman between 40 and 50 years old who had recovered from COVID-19. This CDR3 is CASSLASGNTGELFF. CDR3 DNA: TGTGCCAGTAGTCTGGCTAGCGGGAACACCGGGGAGCTGTTTTTT.